Each of the 30 T cell receptor beta chains below was sequenced from the same sample in a study of CD8+ T cells in alopecia areata (dated by TCRdb to 2017 to 2018). To prepare the library, the immunoSEQ multiplex PCR assay was applied. For TCR sequencing, RNA was extracted from every sample and reverse transcribed into cDNA to serve as template. The table was pulled from immuneACCESS by TCRdb, which kept in-frame rearrangements only. Such tables lose some clones; where checked, under half of the loss comes from unresolved V genes, and the rest has no known cause. This sample comprises 250,000 to 300,000 clones, 55% to 75% of them detected only once. Over 1.5% of the sample goes to the ten largest clones. The intended sense of this specimen's time point label: around 26 weeks on oral tofacitinib. This sample's treatment or condition label indicates: oral pan-JAK inhibitor, 5-10 mg twice daily. The sample consisted of CD4+ T cells sorted from blood, taken at week 24, from a patient treated with tofacitinib. These receptors were collected from a human donor with alopecia areata.

V gene TRBV29-1 combines with J gene TRBJ2-3; D perhaps matches TRBD2 (6 bases). V gave up 6 bases and J gave up 0 bases, with 16 bases separating them. Germline CDR1 and CDR2: SQVTM and ANQGSEA. The CDR3 covers 15 residues. Here the CDR3 reads CSVAGLWLSTDTQYF. CDR3 DNA: TGCAGCGTCGCGGGATTATGGTTAAGCACAGATACGCAGTATTTT.

This clone has more than one count but fewer than ten. CDR3 bases: TGTGCCAGCTATTTAAGGGGGGAGGAAAAACTGTTTTTT. Translated: CASYLRGEEKLFF. The chain carries TRBV28 and TRBJ1-4; weak D call: TRBD1 (6 bases). The germline V gene has CDR1 MDHEN and CDR2 SYDVKM. V was shortened by 8 bases and J by 8 bases, with 15 bases between the two germline ends. The CDR3 loop spans 13 amino acids.

In this sample, this clone turned up a few times. The chain combines TRBV10-3 with TRBJ1-1; D remains ambiguous. Germline V CDR1 and CDR2: ENHRY, SYGVKD. The length of the CDR3 is 15 residues. V shed 5 bases and J shed 6 bases, with 19 bases lying between them. CDR3: CAISLQVSAGAEAFF. In nucleotides, the CDR3 is TGTGCCATCAGTTTACAAGTGAGTGCGGGCGCTGAAGCTTTCTTT.

A note on this clone: At the DNA level, this CDR3 is encoded by other sequences in the same sample as well. The V call is TRBV30, the J call TRBJ2-5, with D possibly TRBD2 on 5 matching bases. The V and J ends lost 0 bases and 2 bases respectively, with 10 bases between them. CDR3 length: 14 amino acids. CDR1 GTSNPN and CDR2 SVGIG come from the germline V gene (reference sequence). The CDR3 DNA is TGTGCCTGGAGTGTACGTGGCGGGCAAGAGACCCAGTACTTC. It codes for CAWSVRGGQETQYF.

The chain employs TRBV20-1 and TRBJ2-5; D call uncertain. Per germline, CDR1 DFQATT and CDR2 SNEGSKA (reference sequence). The CDR3 covers 8 residues. The CDR3 reads CGFETQYF. The CDR3 DNA sequence: TGCGGTTTTGAGACCCAGTACTTC.

J is TRBJ2-3 and V is TRBV29-1; no reliable D call. Germline V gene data show CDR1 as SQVTM and CDR2 as ANQGSEA. V was trimmed by 3 bases and J by 7 bases, leaving 11 bases between them. The CDR3 is 12 residues long. As DNA, the CDR3 is TGCAGCGTTGATATGAAGACATATACGCAGTATTTT. This translates into CSVDMKTYTQYF.

This chain connects TRBV5-6 to TRBJ2-5, with D perhaps TRBD2 (5 bases). In germline, CDR1 is SGHDT, CDR2 YYEEEE. V gave up 4 bases and J gave up 5 bases, with 15 bases separating them. CDR3 length equals 14 residues. For the CDR3, the DNA is TGTGCCAGCAGCCCCCGGTCCGGCGGGGAGACCCAGTACTTC. Translated: CASSPRSGGETQYF.

V is TRBV4-1 and J is TRBJ2-7; 8 nucleotides agree with TRBD1. This CDR3 contains 14 residues. Germline V gene sequence: CDR1 MGHRA, CDR2 YSYEKL. J was trimmed by 4 bases and V by 3 bases; bases with no gene match: 5. The CDR3 loop is CASSQWTGSYEQYF. For the CDR3, the DNA is TGCGCCAGCAGCCAGTGGACAGGGTCATACGAGCAGTACTTC.

The chain joins TRBV10-3 to TRBJ2-1; D ambiguous. Per the germline V gene, CDR1 is ENHRY and CDR2 is SYGVKD. The CDR3 sequence is 12 residues long. V was clipped by 6 bases and J by 6 bases, with 9 bases between them. Written as DNA, the CDR3 is TGTGCCATCAGCACAACAGCCAATGAGCAGTTCTTC. It translates to CAISTTANEQFF.

In this sample, this clone turned up many times. Other nucleotide sequences from this sample produce the same CDR3. This chain links TRBV15 with TRBJ1-4; D uncertain. This CDR3 spans 17 amino acids. Per the germline V gene, CDR1 is LNHNV and CDR2 is YYDKDF (reference sequence). V lost 0 bases and J lost 0, with 11 bases in between. CDR3 region: CATSRDGQLTTNEKLFF. The CDR3 coding sequence is TGTGCCACCAGCAGAGATGGGCAGCTCACAACTAATGAAAAACTGTTTTTT.

This rearrangement joins TRBV4-1 to TRBJ2-5, with D tentatively TRBD1 (6 bases). TRBJ2-7 explains the end of the DNA better; the J call may be wrong. Germline CDR1 reads MGHRA; CDR2 reads YSYEKL. This CDR3 is 16 amino acids long. The CDR3: CASSQVLSGDSYEQYF. Written as DNA, the CDR3 is TGCGCCAGCAGCCAAGTCCTCTCAGGGGACTCCTACGAGCAGTACTTC.

The V and J genes are TRBV5-4 and TRBJ2-3; D not certain. The CDR3 has 13 residues. The ends were cut back, 4 bases at V and 4 bases at J, with 10 bases in the middle. The V gene's germline CDR1 is SGHNT and CDR2 YYREEE (reference sequence). CDR3 sequence: CASSPRTADTQYF. As DNA, the CDR3 is TGTGCCAGCAGCCCCCGGACGGCAGATACGCAGTATTTT.

This chain links TRBV29-1 with TRBJ2-7; D gene unclear. V lost 2 bases, J lost 2 bases, and 4 bases lay in between. The CDR3 is 11 residues long. Germline V lookup: CDR1 SQVTM, CDR2 ANQGSEA. The CDR3 here is CSVELTYEQYF. The DNA of the CDR3 is TGCAGCGTTGAACTTACCTACGAGCAGTACTTC.

The CDR3 protein is CASSKGQGTETQYF. Written as DNA, the CDR3 is TGTGCCAGCAGCAAGGGACAGGGTACGGAGACCCAGTACTTC. The genes are TRBV5-6 and TRBJ2-5; 9 bases map to TRBD1. The CDR3 length is 14 residues. The J segment lost 5 bases and the V segment lost 4 bases, leaving 6 bases of the junction unmatched. The V gene's germline CDR1 is SGHDT and CDR2 YYEEEE.

The rearrangement joins TRBV29-1 to TRBJ1-1, with 7 bases that match TRBD1. Looked up from germline, CDR1 is SQVTM and CDR2 is ANQGSEA. CDR3 size: 15 residues. J lost 0 bases, V lost 1 base, and 5 bases had no gene match. As DNA, the CDR3 is TGCAGCGTTGAAGGTTCGGGACAGCTGAACACTGAAGCTTTCTTT. Translation gives CSVEGSGQLNTEAFF.

The chain is built from TRBV6-5 and TRBJ2-5, with a tentative D call TRBD1 (6 bases). Germline V gives CDR1 MNHEY, CDR2 SVGAGI. V gave up 10 bases and J gave up 6 bases, with 12 bases separating them. The CDR3 runs to 11 residues. The DNA of the CDR3 is TGTGCCACAGCCACAGGGAAGACCCAGTACTTC. Translating gives CATATGKTQYF.

Only one count was recorded for this clone. The chain carries TRBV2 and TRBJ2-5, with 7 bases that match TRBD1. V trimming: 5 bases; J trimming: 3 bases; junction bases outside the gene matches: 3. This CDR3 is built from 13 residues. Per germline, CDR1 SNHLY and CDR2 FYNNEI. CDR3 sequence (DNA): TGTGCCAGCAGTCGACAGGGTGAAGAGACCCAGTACTTC. Its protein product is CASSRQGEETQYF.

This clone was seen a handful of times. V usage is TRBV11-1 and J usage is TRBJ2-1; 13 bases align to TRBD2. The CDR3 has 16 residues. Germline CDR1 and CDR2: SGHAT and FQDESV (reference sequence). V shed 4 bases and J 4 bases; nucleotides not matched to a gene: 4. CDR3 bases: TGTGCCAGCAGCTGGGGACTAGCGGGGATATACAATGAGCAGTTCTTC. Amino acid sequence: CASSWGLAGIYNEQFF.

The chain couples TRBV5-1 to TRBJ2-3; D uncertain. CDR1 SGHRS and CDR2 YFSETQ come from the germline V gene. V was pared by 0 bases and J by 10 bases, with 15 bases between. The CDR3 extends over 14 amino acids. The chain's CDR3 is CASSLESPGGSQYF. Written as DNA, the CDR3 is TGCGCCAGCAGCTTGGAAAGTCCCGGTGGGTCGCAGTATTTT.

In DNA, the CDR3 is TGTGCCAGCAGTTCCGAAGACAAGACCAACACTGAAGCTTTCTTT. It encodes CASSSEDKTNTEAFF. The J gene is TRBJ1-1, the V gene TRBV6-5; D is uncertain. Germline V gives CDR1 MNHEY, CDR2 SVGAGI. V shed 4 bases and J shed 2 bases, with 14 bases lying between them. The CDR3 contains 15 residues.

This clone was seen a few times. The J gene is TRBJ2-5, the V gene TRBV29-1; tentatively, D is TRBD2 (7 bases). The germline CDR1 and CDR2 sequences are SQVTM and ANQGSEA. This CDR3 comprises 12 residues. The ends were cut back, 7 bases at V and 7 bases at J, with 16 bases in the middle. The CDR3 protein is CSAGGAQWTQYF. The CDR3 nucleotides read TGCAGCGCTGGGGGGGCCCAATGGACCCAGTACTTC. Filled out from reference TRBV29-1 and TRBJ2-5, the complete variable domain reads SAVISQKPSRDICQRGTSLTIQCQVDSQVTMMFWYRQQPGQSLTLIATANQGSEATYESGFVIDKFPISRPNLTFSTLTVSNMSPEDSSIYLCSAGGAQWTQYFGPGTRLLVL.

The chain couples TRBV9 to TRBJ2-3; D unresolved. The germline CDR1 and CDR2 sequences are SGDLS and YYNGEE. The germline V and J ends were trimmed by 0 bases and 0 bases, with 8 bases remaining between them. The CDR3 contains 15 residues. This CDR3 is CASSVDADSTDTQYF. CDR3 in DNA: TGTGCCAGCAGCGTAGACGCAGATAGCACAGATACGCAGTATTTT.

The gene calls are TRBV5-1 and TRBJ1-1; 9 bases are shared with TRBD1. Germline-derived CDR1 and CDR2 are SGHRS and YFSETQ. The V and J ends lost 3 bases and 4 bases, in that order; junction bases with no gene match: 7. The CDR3 contains 15 residues. CDR3 nucleotides: TGCGCCAGCAGCTCAGCCGACAGGGGGGTCACTGAAGCTTTCTTT. This translates into CASSSADRGVTEAFF.

This clone was found a few times. The rearrangement uses TRBV29-1 and TRBJ1-1; weak D call: TRBD1 (5 bases). V was cut by 2 bases and J by 4 bases, with 11 bases left in between. Germline V gene sequence: CDR1 SQVTM, CDR2 ANQGSEA. This CDR3 contains 13 residues. DNA of the CDR3: TGCAGCGTTGAACCCAGGGCTCTCACTGAAGCTTTCTTT. Amino acid sequence: CSVEPRALTEAFF.

This clone was recorded a few times. This sequence joins TRBV7-2 and TRBJ1-5; D is unresolved. Germline CDR1 and CDR2: SGHTA and FQGNSA. The CDR3 totals 14 residues. The V and J ends lost 0 bases and 4 bases respectively, with 7 bases between them. The CDR3 DNA is TGTGCCAGCAGCTTAGCCGCGGGGAATCAGCCCCAGCATTTT. Its translation is CASSLAAGNQPQHF.

This clone was seen only once. CDR3 region: CASNTRTSGGQETQYF. DNA for the CDR3: TGTGCCAGCAACACCCGGACTAGCGGGGGACAAGAGACCCAGTACTTC. The chain employs TRBV28 and TRBJ2-5; 13 nucleotides match TRBD2. The V and J ends lost 7 bases and 2 bases, in that order; junction bases with no gene match: 7. This CDR3 has 16 residues. Germline CDR1 and CDR2: MDHEN and SYDVKM.

J is TRBJ1-6 and V is TRBV7-2; perhaps TRBD1 as D (5 bases). V gave up 2 bases and J gave up 7 bases, with 12 bases separating them. There are 15 residues in the CDR3. Germline-derived CDR1 and CDR2 are SGHTA and FQGNSA. The CDR3 loop is CASSLSGRENSPLHF. Here the CDR3 DNA reads TGTGCCAGCAGCTTATCAGGGAGAGAAAATTCACCCCTCCACTTT.

The V gene is TRBV30, the J gene TRBJ2-3; TRBD2 matches 10 bases. Looked up from germline, CDR1 is GTSNPN and CDR2 is SVGIG (reference sequence). J was trimmed by 7 bases and V by 2 bases; bases with no gene match: 9. This CDR3 has 15 residues. DNA of the CDR3: TGTGCCTGGAGTCAAGGGACTAGCGCAACGAATACGCAGTATTTT. It specifies CAWSQGTSATNTQYF. The variable domain in full, completed from reference TRBV30 and TRBJ2-3, reads SQTIHQWPATLVQPVGSPLSLECTVEGTSNPNLYWYRQAAGRGLQLLFYSVGIGQISSEVPQNLSASRPQDRQFILSSKKLLLSDSGFYLCAWSQGTSATNTQYFGPGTRLTVL.

CDR3 residues: CASRDRAYNEQFF. The CDR3 DNA follows: TGTGCCAGCAGGGACAGGGCCTACAATGAGCAGTTCTTC. This chain joins TRBV7-2 and TRBJ2-1; 8 nucleotides align to TRBD1. Per germline, CDR1 SGHTA and CDR2 FQGNSA. The V and J ends lost 6 bases and 2 bases, in that order; junction bases with no gene match: 0. CDR3 size: 13 residues.

V and J are TRBV11-2 and TRBJ2-1, with D perhaps given as TRBD1 or TRBD2 (5 bases each). The CDR3 contains 12 residues. CDR1 is SGHAT, CDR2 FQNNGV, per germline. V shed 0 bases and J shed 11 bases, with 8 bases lying between them. The CDR3 region is CASSLDRDQQFF. As DNA, the CDR3 is TGTGCCAGCAGCTTAGACAGGGACCAGCAGTTCTTC.